These 27 T cell receptor beta chains originate from one sample sequenced in a study of blood T cell repertoires in COVID-19. Here immunoSEQ multiplex PCR was the method, and the copy in TCRdb shows in-frame clones only, minus some. Here the sample spans roughly 88,000 clones, under 95% being singletons. The sample comprised peripheral blood. These receptors all come from a woman aged 45-65 years in a cohort sampled during active COVID-19.

The chain links TRBV5-4 to TRBJ1-2; D might be TRBD1 (6 bases). Deletions cut 5 bases from V and 1 base from J, with 9 bases between. Germline CDR1 SGHNT, CDR2 YYREEE (reference sequence). This CDR3 comprises 13 residues. The CDR3 coding sequence is TGTGCCAGCAGACCACAGGGTAACTATGGCTACACCTTC. It codes for CASRPQGNYGYTF.

J is TRBJ2-2 and V is TRBV7-8; TRBD2 agrees at 7 bases. The ends lost 0 bases at V and 7 bases at J; junction bases unmatched: 8. The germline gives CDR1 SGHVS, CDR2 FQNEAQ. The length of the CDR3 is 16 residues. CDR3 residues: CASSLAAAGLGGELFF. The CDR3 region has the DNA TGTGCCAGCAGCTTAGCGGCAGCGGGGCTGGGCGGGGAGCTGTTTTTT.

This chain joins TRBV6-1 and TRBJ2-7; D ambiguous. V was shortened by 1 base and J by 5 bases, with 15 bases between the two germline ends. In germline, CDR1 is MNHNS, CDR2 SASEGT. The CDR3 loop spans 15 amino acids. This chain's CDR3 is CASSEEGGALNEQYF. CDR3 nucleotide sequence: TGTGCCAGCAGTGAAGAAGGCGGCGCATTAAACGAGCAGTACTTC.

Here the CDR3 DNA reads TGTGCCAGCAGCCGGGGGGGAGGGAACACTGAAGCTTTCTTT. It yields the protein CASSRGGGNTEAFF. The genes are TRBV6-6 and TRBJ1-1; a possible D gene is TRBD1 (5 bases). The ends were cut back, 6 bases at V and 1 base at J, with 12 bases in the middle. Per germline, CDR1 MNHNY and CDR2 SVGAGI (reference sequence). This CDR3 comprises 14 residues.

This chain uses TRBV6-1 with TRBJ2-7; 7 bases are a match to TRBD1. Germline V lookup: CDR1 MNHNS, CDR2 SASEGT. Trimming at V came to 2 bases and at J to 3 bases, leaving 7 bases not matched to a gene. This CDR3 comprises 15 residues. Here the CDR3 DNA reads TGTGCCAGCAGTGAAAGTTATAACAGGGGCTACGAGCAGTACTTC. It specifies CASSESYNRGYEQYF.

The rearrangement links TRBV6-2 or TRBV6-3 to TRBJ1-2; possible D gene TRBD1, 6 bases. The V gene lost 2 bases and the J gene lost 3 bases, with 25 bases spanning the gap. The CDR3 contains 19 residues. Germline CDR1 reads MNHEY; CDR2 reads SVGEGT. The CDR3 protein is CASSYTSPPSQGPHYGYTF. The CDR3 DNA is TGTGCCAGCAGTTACACTTCCCCTCCGAGCCAGGGGCCCCACTATGGCTACACCTTC.

This chain joins TRBV28 and TRBJ2-4; possibly TRBD1 for D (5 bases). The V end lost 7 bases, the J end lost 2 bases, and 9 bases lay between the germline ends. Germline CDR1 and CDR2: MDHEN and SYDVKM. This CDR3 contains 13 residues. CDR3 DNA: TGTGCCAGCAAGCAGGGATCCAAAAACATTCAGTACTTC. This encodes CASKQGSKNIQYF.

The rearrangement joins TRBV19 to TRBJ1-6; no clear D. The CDR3 totals 14 residues. CDR1 LNHDA and CDR2 SQIVND come from the germline V gene (reference sequence). V lost 2 bases to trimming and J lost 8 bases, with 10 bases between them. CDR3 protein: CASSIRQRHSPLHF. The CDR3 nucleotides read TGTGCCAGTAGTATAAGACAAAGGCATTCACCCCTCCACTTT.

The chain links TRBV6-2 or TRBV6-3 to TRBJ2-3, with 7 bases that match TRBD2. Germline-derived CDR1 and CDR2 are MNHEY and SVGEGT. This CDR3 is 16 amino acids long. V lost 5 bases to trimming and J lost 5 bases; unmatched junction nucleotides: 13. The CDR3 DNA reads TGTGCCAGCAGTCCAATTGGGGAGGGCCCGAAAGATACGCAGTATTTT. It specifies CASSPIGEGPKDTQYF.

The chain carries TRBV11-2 and TRBJ2-5, with 8 bases identical to TRBD1. Germline CDR1 SGHAT, CDR2 FQNNGV. The CDR3 covers 16 residues. V shed 0 bases and J 6 bases; nucleotides not matched to a gene: 9. The CDR3 is CASSLDLSGQGKTQYF. CDR3 in DNA: TGTGCCAGCAGCTTAGATCTATCAGGACAGGGCAAGACCCAGTACTTC.

The V and J genes are TRBV28 and TRBJ1-3, with D unclear. The germline V gene has CDR1 MDHEN and CDR2 SYDVKM. Deletions cut 7 bases from V and 0 bases from J, with 10 bases between. The CDR3 has 14 amino acids. The DNA for the CDR3 is TGTGCCAGCAACAGAGCATTCTCTGGAAACACCATATATTTT. This translates into CASNRAFSGNTIYF.

The chain uses TRBV7-3 and TRBJ2-3; TRBD1 might be the D (6 bases). The CDR3 extends over 13 amino acids. V was cut by 5 bases and J by 5 bases, with 11 bases left in between. CDR1 is SGHTA, CDR2 FQGTGA, per germline. CDR3 DNA sequence: TGTGCCAGCAGCCCGACAGGTTTAGATACGCAGTATTTT. Its translation: CASSPTGLDTQYF.

This clone was detected once. This rearrangement joins TRBV4-1 to TRBJ2-3; the D gene is possibly TRBD2 (6 bases). The CDR3 contains 15 residues. V lost 1 base and J 1 base, leaving 9 bases between the germline ends. In germline, CDR1 is MGHRA, CDR2 YSYEKL. This CDR3 is CASSQGEVGTDTQYF. CDR3 nucleotides: TGCGCCAGCAGCCAAGGGGAGGTTGGCACAGATACGCAGTATTTT.

The chain is built from TRBV18 and TRBJ1-1; D gene ambiguous. Trimming stripped 5 bases from V and 1 base from J, with 8 bases between. This CDR3 contains 13 residues. From germline, CDR1 is KGHSH and CDR2 LQKENI. The CDR3: CASSGSGNTEAFF. DNA for the CDR3: TGTGCCAGCTCAGGTTCAGGGAACACTGAAGCTTTCTTT.

The J gene is TRBJ1-3, the V gene TRBV3-1 (or the pseudogene TRBV3-2); 8 bases are a match to TRBD1. The CDR3 spans 16 residues. The germline CDR1 and CDR2 sequences are LGHDT and YNNKEL (reference sequence). Trimming at V came to 0 bases and at J to 4 bases, leaving 5 bases not matched to a gene. The CDR3 is CASSQDWDRRGNTIYF. Written as DNA, the CDR3 is TGTGCCAGCAGCCAAGATTGGGACAGGAGGGGAAACACCATATATTTT.

The CDR3 reads CASSLGGQSSYNSPLHF. The CDR3 bases are TGCGCCAGCAGCTTAGGCGGACAAAGCTCCTATAATTCACCCCTCCACTTT. This chain uses TRBV5-1 with TRBJ1-6; a weak D match, TRBD1 (5 bases). Germline V gives CDR1 SGHRS, CDR2 YFSETQ. V was trimmed by 2 bases and J by 0 bases, leaving 12 bases between them. The CDR3 contains 17 residues.

The CDR3 coding sequence is TGTGCCAGCTCACCTCCTAACCGGGACTTGCTCACAGATACGCAGTATTTT. Amino acid sequence: CASSPPNRDLLTDTQYF. This sequence joins TRBV18 and TRBJ2-3, with a weak D call TRBD2 (6 bases). This CDR3 contains 17 residues. CDR1 is KGHSH, CDR2 LQKENI, per germline. The V gene lost 3 bases and the J gene lost 2 bases, with 18 bases spanning the gap.

The chain is built from TRBV11-3 and TRBJ2-5, with TRBD1 matching over 11 bases. V lost 5 bases to trimming and J lost 4 bases; unmatched junction nucleotides: 9. The CDR3 extends over 16 amino acids. Germline CDR1 and CDR2: SGHNT and YENEEA. The CDR3 sequence: CASSPGQGDRRETQYF. For the CDR3, the DNA is TGTGCCAGCAGCCCGGGACAGGGGGACAGGCGAGAGACCCAGTACTTC.

The V call is TRBV5-5, the J call TRBJ2-3; 8 bases fit TRBD2. This CDR3 spans 17 amino acids. Looked up from germline, CDR1 is SGHKS and CDR2 is YYEKEE (reference sequence). V was pared by 4 bases and J by 4 bases, with 14 bases of the junction left unmatched. The CDR3 nucleotides read TGTGCCAGCAGCGCCGCTCCCTTGAGCGGGAGCGCAGATACGCAGTATTTT. Its protein is CASSAAPLSGSADTQYF.

The chain employs TRBV5-1 and TRBJ2-3, with TRBD1 as a possible D gene (5 bases). Germline V gene data show CDR1 as SGHRS and CDR2 as YFSETQ. V lost 0 bases to trimming and J lost 2 bases, with 13 bases between them. The CDR3 contains 16 residues. CDR3 coding DNA: TGCGCCAGCAGCTTGGCAGGGAACGGGTTCACAGATACGCAGTATTTT. Translation gives CASSLAGNGFTDTQYF.

This sequence joins TRBV7-2 and TRBJ2-1; 9 positions match TRBD2. Germline CDR1 and CDR2: SGHTA and FQGNSA. CDR3 size: 12 residues. After removal of 5 bases from V and 10 bases from J, the junction contained 3 bases not matched to a gene. CDR3 amino acids: CASSRLADEQFF. The CDR3 DNA is TGTGCCAGCAGCAGACTAGCGGACGAGCAGTTCTTC.

This chain connects TRBV5-1 to TRBJ2-7; 9 bases agree with TRBD2. The CDR3 extends over 14 amino acids. CDR1 and CDR2 (germline): SGHRS, YFSETQ. The junction had 10 bases not matched to a gene; V was cut back by 5 bases and J by 7 bases. This chain's CDR3 is CASRALAGSGEQYF. CDR3 nucleotide sequence: TGCGCCAGCAGAGCCCTAGCGGGGTCCGGGGAGCAGTACTTC.

This sequence joins TRBV11-2 and TRBJ2-2, with D possibly being TRBD2 (6 bases). The CDR3 is 15 residues long. Trimming shortened V by 5 bases and J by 6 bases, and 16 bases separated the two germline ends. Germline lookup yields CDR1 SGHAT and CDR2 FQNNGV. CDR3 DNA: TGTGCCAGCAGCCCCGGATTGTGGGGGGCCGGGGAGCTGTTTTTT. This codes for CASSPGLWGAGELFF.

The genes are TRBV19 and TRBJ2-3, with 7 bases identical to TRBD2. Germline-derived CDR1 and CDR2 are LNHDA and SQIVND (reference sequence). This CDR3 is 15 amino acids long. With V trimmed by 6 bases and J by 1 base, 7 bases remained unmatched. The DNA of the CDR3 is TGTGCCAGTAGCCATCGTCGGGGGGGCACAGATACGCAGTATTTT. It encodes CASSHRRGGTDTQYF.

The J gene is TRBJ2-1, the V gene TRBV7-8; 8 bases align to TRBD2. Germline CDR1 SGHVS, CDR2 FQNEAQ. V shed 3 bases, J shed 5 bases, and the junction held 15 bases outside the gene matches. This CDR3 is built from 18 residues. The CDR3 sequence is CASSFKIAGFPPDNEQFF. CDR3 in DNA: TGTGCCAGCAGCTTCAAAATAGCGGGGTTCCCCCCCGACAATGAGCAGTTCTTC.

The chain employs TRBV6-1 and TRBJ2-7; 9 nucleotides align to TRBD1. The CDR3 covers 16 residues. Germline V gene lookup returns CDR1 MNHNS and CDR2 SASEGT. V shed 2 bases, J shed 2 bases, and the junction held 7 bases outside the gene matches. The DNA for the CDR3 is TGTGCCAGCAGTGAACGAGGGGACAGGGCCACCTACGAGCAGTACTTC. Protein: CASSERGDRATYEQYF.

The J gene is TRBJ2-5, the V gene TRBV4-1; tentatively, D is TRBD2 (7 bases). Germline assignment: CDR1 MGHRA and CDR2 YSYEKL. The CDR3 extends over 14 amino acids. Trimming removed 4 bases from V and 5 bases from J, with 14 bases in between. This chain's CDR3 is CASSLRGAGETQYF. In DNA form, the CDR3 reads TGCGCCAGCAGCCTCCGGGGGGCGGGGGAGACCCAGTACTTC.